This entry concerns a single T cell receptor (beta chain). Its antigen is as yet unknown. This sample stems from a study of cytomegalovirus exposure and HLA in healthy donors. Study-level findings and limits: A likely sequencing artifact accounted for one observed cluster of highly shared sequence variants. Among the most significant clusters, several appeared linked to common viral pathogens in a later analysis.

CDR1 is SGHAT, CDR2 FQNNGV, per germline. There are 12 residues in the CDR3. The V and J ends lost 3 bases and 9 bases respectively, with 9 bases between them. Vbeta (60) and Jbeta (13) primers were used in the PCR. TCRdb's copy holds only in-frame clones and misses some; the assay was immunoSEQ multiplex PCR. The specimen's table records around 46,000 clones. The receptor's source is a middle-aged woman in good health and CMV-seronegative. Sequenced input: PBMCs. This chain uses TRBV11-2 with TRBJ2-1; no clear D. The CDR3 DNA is TGTGCCAGCAGCTTCGTCCGGGTTGAGCAGTTCTTC. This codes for CASSFVRVEQFF.